This is a list of T cell receptor beta chains from one sample in a study of pediatric ulcerative colitis. Libraries were prepared by immunoSEQ multiplex PCR; TCRdb keeps only in-frame clonotypes and omits some of them. Of about 64,000 clones in the sample, roughly 90% were seen once. Sequencing was done on a sample of blood. These receptors were collected from a boy aged 5-17 years with severe ulcerative colitis. Each CDR3 is given with its conserved first and last residue. D genes are given only for firm matches. The size entry is marked missing in some rows and otherwise reads once, few, many or a size class.

>NA|TRBV2|NA|TRBJ2-3
CASRKVGTDTQYF
TGTGCCAGCAGGAAGGTAGGGACAGATACGCAGTATTTT
>NA|TRBV4-1|NA|TRBJ2-1
CASSQDLGGMNEQFF
TGCGCCAGCAGCCAAGACCTAGGGGGGATGAATGAGCAGTTCTTC
>NA|TRBV4-3|once|TRBJ2-3
CASSQALGGEWDTQYF
TGCGCCAGCAGCCAAGCCCTCGGCGGAGAATGGGATACGCAGTATTTT
>NA|TRBV6-1|NA|TRBJ1-4
CASSEAIGWTNEKLFF
TGTGCCAGCAGTGAAGCGATCGGTTGGACTAATGAAAAACTGTTTTTT
>NA|TRBV19|NA|TRBJ1-1
CASSINVRTAEAFF
TGTGCCAGTAGTATTAACGTCCGGACCGCTGAAGCTTTCTTT
>TRBD1|TRBV6-4|NA|TRBJ2-1
CASSEFRDRGYNEQFF
TGTGCCAGCAGTGAATTTCGGGACAGGGGTTACAATGAGCAGTTCTTC
>TRBD2|TRBV5-1|NA|TRBJ2-3
CASSFNPSGGADTQYF
TGCGCCAGCAGCTTTAATCCTAGCGGGGGCGCAGATACGCAGTATTTT
>NA|TRBV19|NA|TRBJ2-1
CASSQETASYNEQFF
TGTGCCAGTAGTCAAGAGACAGCCTCCTACAATGAGCAGTTCTTC
>NA|TRBV19|NA|TRBJ2-3
CASSIISAALVTDTQYF
TGTGCCAGTAGTATAATCTCGGCAGCCCTAGTCACAGATACGCAGTATTTT
>NA|TRBV10-1|few|TRBJ2-5
CASSVALQETQYF
TGCGCCAGCAGTGTGGCTCTTCAAGAGACCCAGTACTTC
>TRBD2|TRBV6-5|NA|TRBJ2-5
CASSYIGSGRSQYF
TGTGCCAGCAGTTACATCGGTAGCGGGAGGTCCCAGTACTTC
>NA|TRBV7-9|NA|TRBJ2-2
CASSFSSRPAGELFF
TGTGCCAGCAGCTTTTCTAGCCGACCCGCCGGGGAGCTGTTTTTT
>NA|TRBV4-3|NA|TRBJ2-1
CASSPHWLRDAEYNEQFF
TGCGCCAGCAGCCCCCACTGGTTACGGGATGCTGAATACAATGAGCAGTTCTTC
>NA|TRBV30|few|TRBJ1-1
CAWSAPAQNTEAFF
TGTGCCTGGAGTGCCCCAGCTCAGAACACTGAAGCTTTCTTT
>NA|TRBV7-8|NA|TRBJ2-5
CASSLYGLMGQETQYF
TGTGCCAGCAGCTTATACGGACTGATGGGTCAAGAGACCCAGTACTTC
>NA|TRBV20-1|NA|TRBJ1-2
CSAREVGGYTF
TGCAGTGCTAGAGAAGTGGGTGGCTACACCTTC
>NA|TRBV4-1|NA|TRBJ2-1
CASSSSTGRYEQFF
TGCGCCAGCAGCTCTAGCACAGGGCGGTATGAGCAGTTCTTC
>TRBD1|TRBV28|NA|TRBJ1-5
CASSQQGRTNQPQHF
TGTGCCAGCAGCCAACAGGGGCGTACTAATCAGCCCCAGCATTTT
>NA|TRBV15|NA|TRBJ1-1
CATSRGQGEAFF
TGTGCCACCAGCAGAGGGCAGGGGGAAGCTTTCTTT
>NA|TRBV4-1|NA|TRBJ2-5
CASSPPGSSQETQYF
TGCGCCAGCAGCCCCCCAGGATCAAGCCAAGAGACCCAGTACTTC
>NA|TRBV30|NA|TRBJ1-2
CAWSSGGAGYGYTF
TGTGCCTGGAGTTCAGGTGGGGCCGGCTATGGCTACACCTTC
>NA|TRBV14|few|TRBJ1-1
CASSQLLNTEAFF
TGTGCCAGCAGCCAGTTACTGAACACTGAAGCTTTCTTT
>TRBD1|TRBV7-8|NA|TRBJ1-2
CASSLAGAGGNGYTF
TGTGCCAGCAGCTTAGCAGGGGCAGGGGGTAATGGCTACACCTTC
>NA|TRBV6-7|NA|TRBJ2-7
CASSSSRTYEQYF
TGTGCCAGCAGTTCCTCACGGACCTACGAGCAGTACTTC
>NA|TRBV7-6|NA|TRBJ2-1
CASSRERGPGDEQFF
TGTGCCAGCAGCCGTGAACGCGGGCCCGGGGATGAGCAGTTCTTC
>TRBD1|TRBV6-6|NA|TRBJ1-2
CASRPPGQNYGYTF
TGTGCCAGCAGGCCACCGGGACAGAACTATGGCTACACCTTC